These 14 T cell receptor beta chains were sequenced from one sample in a study of beta chain features in type 1 diabetes. The antigens for these receptors are not known. Study-level results: In all four CD4+ subsets, TCRB CDR3 length was significantly, moderately reduced in type 1 diabetes.

Expressed TCRB transcripts were sequenced after all isolated RNA was converted to cDNA. Repertoires were generated with immunoSEQ multiplex PCR, while TCRdb's copy carries only in-frame clones and drops some. The sample shows about 340,000 clones, over 7% of them seen only once. Sequenced sample: central memory CD4+ T cells from blood. The receptors shown here come from a man aged 30 to 39 with type 1 diabetes.

The chain recombines TRBV6-5 with TRBJ1-2; D remains unclear. The CDR3 contains 15 residues. V lost 5 bases and J lost 7, with 20 bases in between. From germline, CDR1 is MNHEY and CDR2 SVGAGI. The CDR3 region is CASSRSLEAAGGYTF. DNA of the CDR3: TGTGCCAGCAGTCGGAGCTTAGAGGCAGCGGGTGGCTACACCTTC.

This rearrangement joins TRBV28 to TRBJ2-7; TRBD1 might be the D (5 bases). The CDR3 sequence is 12 residues long. The germline CDR1 and CDR2 sequences are MDHEN and SYDVKM. V was clipped by 5 bases and J by 2 bases, with 7 bases between them. As DNA, the CDR3 is TGTGCCAGCAGTGAGGACACCTACGAGCAGTACTTC. It encodes CASSEDTYEQYF.

This clone was detected a few times. V is TRBV6-5 and J is TRBJ1-1, with unresolved D. V shed 0 bases and J shed 11 bases, with 16 bases lying between them. Germline V gene data show CDR1 as MNHEY and CDR2 as SVGAGI. The CDR3 loop spans 14 amino acids. CDR3 sequence reads: CASSYSPDGVGAFF. The CDR3 DNA sequence: TGTGCCAGCAGTTACTCCCCTGACGGGGTTGGTGCTTTCTTT.

This chain joins TRBV7-9 and TRBJ1-2; D might be TRBD1 (6 bases). CDR3 length equals 14 residues. CDR1 SEHNR and CDR2 FQNEAQ come from the germline V gene (reference sequence). V was trimmed by 5 bases and J by 9 bases, leaving 19 bases between them. The CDR3 here is CASSPGGQEGSYTF. The CDR3 DNA reads as TGTGCCAGCAGCCCGGGGGGGCAGGAGGGAAGCTACACCTTC. The full variable domain, in which reference TRBV7-9 and TRBJ1-2 provide the parts outside the CDR3, is DTGVSQNPRHKITKRGQNVTFRCDPISEHNRLYWYRQTLGQGPEFLTYFQNEAQLEKSRLLSDRFSAERPKGSFSTLEIQRTEQGDSAMYLCASSPGGQEGSYTFGSGTRLTVV.

This clone has just a few counts. The rearrangement links TRBV7-2 to TRBJ2-5, with 7 bases matching TRBD2. Trimming at V came to 0 bases and at J to 5 bases, leaving 9 bases not matched to a gene. Germline V CDR1 and CDR2: SGHTA, FQGNSA. The CDR3 runs to 16 residues. The CDR3 bases are TGTGCCAGCAGCTTAGCACCCTCGGCGGGGGTGGAGACCCAGTACTTC. It is translated as CASSLAPSAGVETQYF.

This clone has at least ten counts. The rearrangement links TRBV5-6 to TRBJ2-2, with D unclear. This CDR3 comprises 16 residues. CDR1 is SGHDT and CDR2 is YYEEEE in the germline V gene. V lost 1 base, J lost 1 base, and 11 bases lay in between. The CDR3 is CASSLFRRLNTGELFF. The CDR3 DNA reads as TGTGCCAGCAGCTTGTTTAGGCGGTTGAACACCGGGGAGCTGTTTTTT.

The J gene is TRBJ2-3, the V gene TRBV6-1; no clear D gene. CDR3 length: 14 amino acids. V lost 6 bases, J lost 1 base, and 11 bases lay in between. From germline, CDR1 is MNHNS and CDR2 SASEGT. The CDR3 DNA reads as TGTGCCAGCAGGCCTACCGTGGGCACAGATACGCAGTATTTT. Its protein is CASRPTVGTDTQYF.

The chain uses TRBV5-6 and TRBJ2-3, with D possibly TRBD2 on 6 matching bases. This CDR3 has 12 residues. CDR1 SGHDT and CDR2 YYEEEE come from the germline V gene. V dropped 4 bases and J dropped 6 bases, with 9 bases sitting between them. CDR3 sequence: CASSGLADTQYF. For the CDR3, the DNA is TGTGCCAGCAGCGGGCTAGCGGATACGCAGTATTTT.

This clone was recorded a few times. The rearrangement uses TRBV30 and TRBJ2-3, with TRBD1 matching 9 bases. The CDR3 has 14 residues. The V segment lost 3 bases and the J segment 6 bases; nucleotides outside the gene matches: 7. The germline gives CDR1 GTSNPN, CDR2 SVGIG (reference sequence). The CDR3 region is CAWRDRGHWDTQYF. As DNA, the CDR3 is TGTGCCTGGAGGGACAGGGGCCATTGGGATACGCAGTATTTT.

CDR3 region: CASSYPTNNEQFF. CDR3 bases: TGTGCCAGCAGTTACCCTACAAACAATGAGCAGTTCTTC. This sequence joins TRBV6-6 and TRBJ2-1; no definite D call. This CDR3 is 13 amino acids long. Germline CDR1 is MNHNY and CDR2 is SVGAGI (reference sequence). Trimming pared 2 bases from V and 5 bases from J, leaving 7 bases between.

Many counts were recorded for this clone. The chain recombines TRBV4-3 with TRBJ2-5; tentatively, D is TRBD2 (5 bases). Germline CDR1 is LGHNA and CDR2 is YSLEER. The V end lost 3 bases, the J end lost 7 bases, and 15 bases lay between the germline ends. The CDR3 is 14 residues long. The CDR3 coding sequence is TGCGCCAGCAGCCAGAACACAGATCGGGGGACCCAGTACTTC. As protein: CASSQNTDRGTQYF.

This clone was seen a handful of times. This rearrangement joins TRBV9 to TRBJ1-6; the match to TRBD1 covers 9 bases. Germline trimming cut 4 bases from V and 7 bases from J; bases unmatched to any gene: 6. Germline loops: CDR1 SGDLS, CDR2 YYNGEE. The CDR3 has 15 residues. The CDR3 reads CASSFRDRDNSPLHF. The CDR3 DNA reads TGTGCCAGCAGCTTCCGGGACAGGGACAATTCACCCCTCCACTTT.

The rearrangement joins TRBV7-2 to TRBJ1-4; maybe TRBD1 (5 bases). Germline V CDR1 and CDR2: SGHTA, FQGNSA. V was cut by 5 bases and J by 3 bases, with 16 bases left in between. The CDR3 consists of 16 residues. The CDR3, as DNA: TGTGCCAGCAGCCCTCGTAGCCGGGGCTCTAATGAAAAACTGTTTTTT. The encoded protein is CASSPRSRGSNEKLFF.

In its sample, this clone was seen a few times. The chain recombines TRBV7-9 with TRBJ1-5; D is unclear. This CDR3 is built from 15 residues. V was clipped by 3 bases and J by 0 bases, with 9 bases between them. Germline V gene lookup returns CDR1 SEHNR and CDR2 FQNEAQ (reference sequence). CDR3 bases: TGTGCCAGCAGCTTTTCCGGGAATAGCAATCAGCCCCAGCATTTT. Residues: CASSFSGNSNQPQHF.